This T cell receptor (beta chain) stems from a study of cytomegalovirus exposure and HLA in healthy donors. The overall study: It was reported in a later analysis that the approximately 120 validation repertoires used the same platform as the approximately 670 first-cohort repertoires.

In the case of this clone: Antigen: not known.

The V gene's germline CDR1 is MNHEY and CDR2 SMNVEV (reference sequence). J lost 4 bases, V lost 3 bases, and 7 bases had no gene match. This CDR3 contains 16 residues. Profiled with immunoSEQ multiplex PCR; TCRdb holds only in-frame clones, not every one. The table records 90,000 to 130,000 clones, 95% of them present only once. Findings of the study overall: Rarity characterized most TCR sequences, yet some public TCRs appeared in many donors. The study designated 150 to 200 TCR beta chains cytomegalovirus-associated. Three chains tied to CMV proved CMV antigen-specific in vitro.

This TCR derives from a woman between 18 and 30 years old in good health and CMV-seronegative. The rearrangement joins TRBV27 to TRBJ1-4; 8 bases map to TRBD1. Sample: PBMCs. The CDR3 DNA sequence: TGTGCCAGCAGTTTCAACAGGGGGGAGTTTAATGAAAAACTGTTTTTT. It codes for CASSFNRGEFNEKLFF.